This T cell receptor beta chain originates from a study of T cells after yellow fever vaccination. Germline CDR1 reads SGHAT; CDR2 reads FQNNGV. The CDR3 is 13 amino acids. The V and J ends lost 4 bases and 3 bases respectively, with 10 bases between them. A universal primer site and UMIs were added as TCR cDNA was made by 5'RACE template switching. TCRdb re-called the 5' RACE reads with MiXCR, one entry per CDR3 protein. The data contain around 350,000 distinct CDR3 sequences, under 14% of them singletons. This receptor was obtained from a man aged 18 to 35 who received the YFV17D yellow fever vaccine. The V and J genes are TRBV11-2 and TRBJ2-7; D may be TRBD2 (5 bases). Sequencing was performed on PBMCs, taken on the day of the first yellow fever vaccination. The chain's CDR3 is CASSWGEVYEQYF. The CDR3 coding sequence is TGTGCCAGCAGCTGGGGAGAAGTCTACGAGCAGTACTTC.